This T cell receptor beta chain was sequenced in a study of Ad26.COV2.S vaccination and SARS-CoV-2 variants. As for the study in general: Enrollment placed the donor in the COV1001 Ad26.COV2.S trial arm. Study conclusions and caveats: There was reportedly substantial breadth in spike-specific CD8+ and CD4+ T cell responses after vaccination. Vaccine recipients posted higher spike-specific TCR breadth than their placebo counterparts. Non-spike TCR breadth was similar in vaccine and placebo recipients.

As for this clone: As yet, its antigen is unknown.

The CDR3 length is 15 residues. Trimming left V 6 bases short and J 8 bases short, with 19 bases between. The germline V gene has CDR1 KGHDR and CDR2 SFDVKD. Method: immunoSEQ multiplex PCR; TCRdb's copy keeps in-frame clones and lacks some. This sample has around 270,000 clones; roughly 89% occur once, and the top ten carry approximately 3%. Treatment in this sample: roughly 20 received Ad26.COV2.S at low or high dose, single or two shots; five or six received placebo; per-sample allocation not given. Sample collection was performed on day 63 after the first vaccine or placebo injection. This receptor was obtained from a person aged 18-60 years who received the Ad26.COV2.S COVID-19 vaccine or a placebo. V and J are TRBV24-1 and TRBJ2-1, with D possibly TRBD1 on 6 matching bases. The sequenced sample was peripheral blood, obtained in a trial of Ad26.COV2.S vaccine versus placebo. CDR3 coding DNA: TGTGCCACCAGTCAACCTTCACAGGGTTGGCATGAGCAGTTCTTC. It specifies CATSQPSQGWHEQFF.